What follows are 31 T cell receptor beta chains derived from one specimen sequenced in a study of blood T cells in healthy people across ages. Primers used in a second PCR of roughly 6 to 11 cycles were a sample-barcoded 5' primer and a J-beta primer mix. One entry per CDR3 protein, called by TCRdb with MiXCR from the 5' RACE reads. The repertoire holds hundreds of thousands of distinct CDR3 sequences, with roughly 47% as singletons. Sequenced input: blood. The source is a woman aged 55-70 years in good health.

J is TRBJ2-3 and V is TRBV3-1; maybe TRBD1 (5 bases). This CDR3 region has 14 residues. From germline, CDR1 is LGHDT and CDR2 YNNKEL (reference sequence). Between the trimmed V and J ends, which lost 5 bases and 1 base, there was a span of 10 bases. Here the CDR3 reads CASSKSRGTDTQYF. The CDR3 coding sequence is TGTGCCAGCAGCAAAAGCAGGGGCACAGATACGCAGTATTTT.

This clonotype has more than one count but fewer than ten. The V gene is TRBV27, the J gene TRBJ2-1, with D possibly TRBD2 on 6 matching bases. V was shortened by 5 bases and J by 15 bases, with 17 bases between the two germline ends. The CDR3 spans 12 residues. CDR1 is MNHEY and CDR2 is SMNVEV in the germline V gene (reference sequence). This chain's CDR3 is CASSLRSGGLFF. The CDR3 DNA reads TGTGCCAGCAGTCTTAGATCCGGAGGGCTGTTCTTC.

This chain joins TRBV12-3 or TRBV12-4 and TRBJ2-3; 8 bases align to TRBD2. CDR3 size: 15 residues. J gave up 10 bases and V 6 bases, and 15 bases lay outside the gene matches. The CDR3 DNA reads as TGTGCCAGCAGGGGAACGGGGGGGCCAAGCCCGCCGCAGTATTTT. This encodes CASRGTGGPSPPQYF.

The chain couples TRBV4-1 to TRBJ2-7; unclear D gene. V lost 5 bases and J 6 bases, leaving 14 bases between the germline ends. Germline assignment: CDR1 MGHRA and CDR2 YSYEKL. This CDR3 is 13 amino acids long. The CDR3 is CASSDRVAPEQYF. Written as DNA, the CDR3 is TGCGCCAGCAGCGACCGAGTAGCCCCCGAGCAGTACTTC.

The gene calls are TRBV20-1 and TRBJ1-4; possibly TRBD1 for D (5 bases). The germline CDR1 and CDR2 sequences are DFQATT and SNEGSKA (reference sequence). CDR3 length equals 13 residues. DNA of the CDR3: TGCAGCCTCGACCGGGACACTAATGAAAAACTGTTTTTT. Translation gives CSLDRDTNEKLFF.

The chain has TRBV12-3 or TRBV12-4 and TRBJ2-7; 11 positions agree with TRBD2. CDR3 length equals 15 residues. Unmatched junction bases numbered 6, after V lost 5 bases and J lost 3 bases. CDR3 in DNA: TGTGCCAGCAGTATTGCGGGACTAGCGGTCTACGAGCAGTACTTC. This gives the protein CASSIAGLAVYEQYF.

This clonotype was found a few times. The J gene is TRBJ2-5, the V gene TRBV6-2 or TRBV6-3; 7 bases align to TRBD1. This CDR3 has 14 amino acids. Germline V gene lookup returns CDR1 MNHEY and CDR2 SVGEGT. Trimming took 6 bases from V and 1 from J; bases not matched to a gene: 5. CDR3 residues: CASRQGTVQETQYF. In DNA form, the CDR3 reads TGTGCCAGCAGACAGGGGACAGTCCAAGAGACCCAGTACTTC.

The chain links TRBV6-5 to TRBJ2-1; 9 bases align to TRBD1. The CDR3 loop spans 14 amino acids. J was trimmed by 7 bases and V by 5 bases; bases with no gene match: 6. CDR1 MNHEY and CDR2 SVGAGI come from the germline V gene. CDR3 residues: CASSATDRGNEQFF. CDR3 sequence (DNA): TGTGCCAGCAGTGCCACGGACAGGGGTAATGAGCAGTTCTTC.

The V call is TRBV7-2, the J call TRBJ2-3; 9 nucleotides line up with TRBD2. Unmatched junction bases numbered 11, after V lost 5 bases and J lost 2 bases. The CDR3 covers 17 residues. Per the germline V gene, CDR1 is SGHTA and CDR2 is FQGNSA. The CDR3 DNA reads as TGTGCCAGCAGCAAACAAGCGTCTAGCGGGGTCACAGATACGCAGTATTTT. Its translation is CASSKQASSGVTDTQYF.

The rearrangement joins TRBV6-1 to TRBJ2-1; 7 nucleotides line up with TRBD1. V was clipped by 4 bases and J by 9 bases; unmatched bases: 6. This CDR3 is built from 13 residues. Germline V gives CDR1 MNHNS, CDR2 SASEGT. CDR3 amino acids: CASSGGTGVEQFF. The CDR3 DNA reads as TGTGCCAGCAGTGGGGGTACAGGGGTTGAGCAGTTCTTC.

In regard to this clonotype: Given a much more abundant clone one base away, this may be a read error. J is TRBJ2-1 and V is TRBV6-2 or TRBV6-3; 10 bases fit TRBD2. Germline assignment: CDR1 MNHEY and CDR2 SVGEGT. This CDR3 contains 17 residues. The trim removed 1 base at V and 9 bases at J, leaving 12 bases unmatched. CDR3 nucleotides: TGTGCCAGCAGTTACTTGACATATAGCGGGAGGTCCATTGAGCAGTTCTTC. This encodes CASSYLTYSGRSIEQFF.

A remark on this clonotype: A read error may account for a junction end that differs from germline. The CDR3 sequence: CAGSSPAIPTDTQYF. The CDR3, as DNA: TGTGCCGGCAGCTCCCCAGCGATACCAACAGATACGCAGTATTTT. The V call is TRBV28, the J call TRBJ2-3; D is unclear. Germline CDR1 reads MDHEN; CDR2 reads SYDVKM. This CDR3 contains 15 residues.

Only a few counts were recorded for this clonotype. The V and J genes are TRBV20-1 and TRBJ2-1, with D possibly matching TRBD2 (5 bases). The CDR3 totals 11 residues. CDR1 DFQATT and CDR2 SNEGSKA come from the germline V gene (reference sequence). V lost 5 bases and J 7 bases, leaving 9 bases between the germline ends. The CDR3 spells CSARVANEQFF. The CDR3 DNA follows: TGCAGTGCTCGCGTAGCGAATGAGCAGTTCTTC.

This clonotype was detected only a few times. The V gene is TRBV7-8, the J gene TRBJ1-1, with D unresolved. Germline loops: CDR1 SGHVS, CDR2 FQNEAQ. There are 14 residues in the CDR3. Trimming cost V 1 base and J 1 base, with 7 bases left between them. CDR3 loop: CASSLGRRNTEAFF. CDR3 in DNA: TGTGCCAGCAGCTTAGGGCGGAGGAACACTGAAGCTTTCTTT.

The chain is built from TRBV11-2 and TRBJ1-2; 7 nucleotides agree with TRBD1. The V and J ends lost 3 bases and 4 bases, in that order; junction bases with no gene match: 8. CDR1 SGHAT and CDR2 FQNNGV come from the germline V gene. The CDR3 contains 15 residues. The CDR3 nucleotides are TGTGCCAGCAGCTTGGTAACGCGGACAGGCTATGGCTACACCTTC. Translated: CASSLVTRTGYGYTF.

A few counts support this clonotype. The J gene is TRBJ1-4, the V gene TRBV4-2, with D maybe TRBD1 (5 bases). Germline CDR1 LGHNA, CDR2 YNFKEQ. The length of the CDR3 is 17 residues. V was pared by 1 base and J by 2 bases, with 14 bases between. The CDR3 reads CASSQVGAGTTNEKLFF. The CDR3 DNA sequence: TGTGCCAGCAGCCAAGTAGGGGCAGGGACTACTAATGAAAAACTGTTTTTT.

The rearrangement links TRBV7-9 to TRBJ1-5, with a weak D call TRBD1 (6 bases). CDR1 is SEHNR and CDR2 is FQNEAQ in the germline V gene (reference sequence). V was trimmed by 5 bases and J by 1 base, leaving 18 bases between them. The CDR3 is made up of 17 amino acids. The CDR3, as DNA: TGTGCCAGCAGCCAACACCCCAGGGGAAAGAGCAATCAGCCCCAGCATTTT. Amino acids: CASSQHPRGKSNQPQHF.

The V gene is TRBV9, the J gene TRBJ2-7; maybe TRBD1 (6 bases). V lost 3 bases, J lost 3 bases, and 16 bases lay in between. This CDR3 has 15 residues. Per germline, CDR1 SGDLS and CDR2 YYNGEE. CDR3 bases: TGTGCCAGCAGCGAGGGGGACGAGCCCTACTACGAGCAGTACTTC. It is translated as CASSEGDEPYYEQYF.

CDR3 sequence (DNA): TGTGCCAGCAGTGGGGGGGTTTTAGGAAACACCATATATTTT. Translation gives CASSGGVLGNTIYF. V gene TRBV6-1 combines with J gene TRBJ1-3; maybe TRBD1 (5 bases). Germline values: CDR1 MNHNS, CDR2 SASEGT. CDR3 length: 14 residues. The V gene lost 4 bases and the J gene lost 4 bases, with 11 bases spanning the gap.

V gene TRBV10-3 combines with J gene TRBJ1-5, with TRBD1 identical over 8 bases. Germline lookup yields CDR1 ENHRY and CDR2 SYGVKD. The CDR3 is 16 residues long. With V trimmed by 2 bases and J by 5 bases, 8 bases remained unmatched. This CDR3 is CAISERAGGLHQPQHF. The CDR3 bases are TGTGCCATCAGTGAGCGGGCAGGGGGCCTTCATCAGCCCCAGCATTTT.

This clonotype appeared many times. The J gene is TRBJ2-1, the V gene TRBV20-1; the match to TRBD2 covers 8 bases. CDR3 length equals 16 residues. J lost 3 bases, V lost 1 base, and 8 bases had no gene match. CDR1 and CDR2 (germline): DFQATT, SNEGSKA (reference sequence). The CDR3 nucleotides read TGCAGTGCTAGAGTTCCGGGGGGGCCTAACTACAATGAGCAGTTCTTC. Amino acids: CSARVPGGPNYNEQFF.

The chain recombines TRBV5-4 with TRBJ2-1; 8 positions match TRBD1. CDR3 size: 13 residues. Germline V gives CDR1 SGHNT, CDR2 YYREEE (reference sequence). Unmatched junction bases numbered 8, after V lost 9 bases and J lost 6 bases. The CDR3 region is CATATGERNEQFF. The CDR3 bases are TGTGCCACCGCGACAGGGGAACGCAATGAGCAGTTCTTC.

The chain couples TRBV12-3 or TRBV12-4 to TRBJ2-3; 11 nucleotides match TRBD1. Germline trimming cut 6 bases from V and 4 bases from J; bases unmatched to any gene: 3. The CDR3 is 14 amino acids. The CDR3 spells CASSWDRGADTQYF. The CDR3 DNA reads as TGTGCCAGCAGCTGGGACAGGGGGGCAGATACGCAGTATTTT.

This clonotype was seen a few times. Here the CDR3 reads CAISAGVAGGVTQYF. The CDR3, as DNA: TGTGCCATCAGTGCCGGTGTAGCGGGGGGGGTGACCCAGTACTTC. V is TRBV10-3 and J is TRBJ2-5; 11 positions agree with TRBD2. Germline CDR1 and CDR2: ENHRY and SYGVKD. The CDR3 is 15 residues long. Losses at the gene ends were 4 bases for V and 7 bases for J; bases not matched to a gene: 8.

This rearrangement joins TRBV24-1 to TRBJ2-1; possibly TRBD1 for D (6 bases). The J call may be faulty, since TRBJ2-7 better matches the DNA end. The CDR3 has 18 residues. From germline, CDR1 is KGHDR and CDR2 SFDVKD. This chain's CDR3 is CATSDPRRDTFSYNEQYF. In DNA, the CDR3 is TGTGCCACCAGTGACCCCCGCCGGGACACCTTCTCCTACAATGAGCAGTACTTC.

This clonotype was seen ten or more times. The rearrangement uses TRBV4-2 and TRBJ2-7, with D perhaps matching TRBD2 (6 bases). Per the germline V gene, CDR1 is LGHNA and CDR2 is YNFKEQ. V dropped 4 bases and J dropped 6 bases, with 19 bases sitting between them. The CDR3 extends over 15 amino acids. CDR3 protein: CASSRSPGGGSEQYF. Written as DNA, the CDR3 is TGTGCCAGCAGCCGTTCGCCCGGGGGAGGATCCGAGCAGTACTTC.

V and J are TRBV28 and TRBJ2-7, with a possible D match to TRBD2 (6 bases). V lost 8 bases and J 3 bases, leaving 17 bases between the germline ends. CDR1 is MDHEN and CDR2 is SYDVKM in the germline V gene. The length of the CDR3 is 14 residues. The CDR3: CASETVRGIYEQYF. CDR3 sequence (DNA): TGTGCCAGCGAGACCGTTCGGGGGATCTACGAGCAGTACTTC.

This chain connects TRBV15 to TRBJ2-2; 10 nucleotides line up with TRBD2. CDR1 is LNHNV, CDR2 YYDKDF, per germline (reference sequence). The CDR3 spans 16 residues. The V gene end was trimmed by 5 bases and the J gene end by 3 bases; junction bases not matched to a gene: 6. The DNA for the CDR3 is TGTGCCACCAGCCCTACTAGCGGGGATCACACCGGGGAGCTGTTTTTT. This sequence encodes CATSPTSGDHTGELFF.

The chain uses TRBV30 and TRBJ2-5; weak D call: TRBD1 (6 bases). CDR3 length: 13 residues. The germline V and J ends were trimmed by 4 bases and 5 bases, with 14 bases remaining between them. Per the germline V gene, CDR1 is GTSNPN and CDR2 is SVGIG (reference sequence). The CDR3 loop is CAWTGWGPETQYF. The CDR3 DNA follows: TGTGCCTGGACAGGGTGGGGGCCGGAGACCCAGTACTTC.

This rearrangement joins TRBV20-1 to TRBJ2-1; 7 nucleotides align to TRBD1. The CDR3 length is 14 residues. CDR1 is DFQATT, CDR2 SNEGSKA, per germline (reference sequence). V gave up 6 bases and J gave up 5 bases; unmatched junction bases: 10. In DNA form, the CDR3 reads TGCAGTGCCGTCCCGGGACAGCCTGACAATGAGCAGTTCTTC. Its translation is CSAVPGQPDNEQFF.

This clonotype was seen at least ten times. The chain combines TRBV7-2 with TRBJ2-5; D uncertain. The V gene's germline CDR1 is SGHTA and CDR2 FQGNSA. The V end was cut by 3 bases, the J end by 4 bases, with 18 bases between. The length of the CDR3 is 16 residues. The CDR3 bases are TGTGCCAGCAGCTTCTCAGGACCGTCGCTAGGAGAGACCCAGTACTTC. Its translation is CASSFSGPSLGETQYF.